These T cell receptor beta chains were read from a single sample in a study of blood T cell repertoires in COVID-19. TCRdb's table, derived via immunoSEQ multiplex PCR, lists solely in-frame clones and lacks some. Among about 200,000 clones listed, 88% were seen once. Sample: peripheral blood. Every receptor here comes from a man aged 18 to 35 with active or convalescent COVID-19. Both conserved end residues are part of each CDR3. The D gene is left open where the match is weak. Clone size is not always given. Where it is, it says once, few, many or a class for expanded clones.

D: TRBD1
size: .
V: TRBV7-8
J: TRBJ1-1
DNA: TGTGCCAGCAGCTTCAGACAGGGGGCGACTGAAGCTTTCTTT
CDR3: CASSFRQGATEAFF

D: TRBD1
size: .
V: TRBV2
J: TRBJ1-5
DNA: TGTGCCAGCAGACAATCAGGGGGAGGTCAGCCCCAGCATTTT
CDR3: CASRQSGGGQPQHF

D: TRBD1
size: .
V: TRBV6-6
J: TRBJ1-2
DNA: TGTGCCAGCAGTCTGGACTGGACAGGGGGCGGGAACTATGGCTACACCTTC
CDR3: CASSLDWTGGGNYGYTF

D: .
size: .
V: TRBV30
J: TRBJ1-2
DNA: TGTGCCTGGAGTGTGACACATAACTATGGCTACACCTTC
CDR3: CAWSVTHNYGYTF

D: .
size: .
V: TRBV4-1
J: TRBJ2-5
DNA: TGCGCCAGCAGACCCACTACGGGGGAGGAGACCCAGTACTTC
CDR3: CASRPTTGEETQYF

D: .
size: .
V: TRBV5-1
J: TRBJ1-1
DNA: TGCGCCAGCAGGGCGGCCACTGAAGCTTTCTTT
CDR3: CASRAATEAFF

D: .
size: .
V: TRBV6-5
J: TRBJ1-2
DNA: TGTGCCAGCAGTCCCCAGGGGAACTATGGCTACACCTTC
CDR3: CASSPQGNYGYTF

D: .
size: .
V: TRBV25-1
J: TRBJ1-3
DNA: TGTGCCAGCAGTGAATTCTCGGGGGTTATCTCTGGAAACACCATATATTTT
CDR3: CASSEFSGVISGNTIYF

D: TRBD1
size: .
V: TRBV5-5
J: TRBJ2-7
DNA: TGTGCCAGCAGTCTACGACAGGGTACCACCTACGAGCAGTACTTC
CDR3: CASSLRQGTTYEQYF

D: .
size: .
V: TRBV6-2/TRBV6-3
J: TRBJ2-7
DNA: TGTGCCAGCAGTAGGGGACACCCTTACGAGCAGTACTTC
CDR3: CASSRGHPYEQYF

D: .
size: .
V: TRBV18
J: TRBJ2-3
DNA: TGTGCCAGCTCACCGCCCACAGGGTCAGATACGCAGTATTTT
CDR3: CASSPPTGSDTQYF

D: .
size: .
V: TRBV28
J: TRBJ1-2
DNA: TGTGCCAGCAGTCCAGAAGACACCTATGGCTACACCTTC
CDR3: CASSPEDTYGYTF

D: TRBD2
size: .
V: TRBV5-1
J: TRBJ2-1
DNA: TGCGCCAGCAGCCAGGGACTAGCGCCCAACAATGAGCAGTTCTTC
CDR3: CASSQGLAPNNEQFF

D: .
size: once
V: TRBV27
J: TRBJ1-4
DNA: TGTGCCAGCAGTTTAAACCGCAGGCTCCTTACGGAAAAACTGTTTTTT
CDR3: CASSLNRRLLTEKLFF

D: TRBD2
size: .
V: TRBV3-1/TRBV3-2
J: TRBJ2-2
DNA: TGTGCCAGCAGCCAAATGGCGGGGGTGAACACCGGGGAGCTGTTTTTT
CDR3: CASSQMAGVNTGELFF

D: .
size: .
V: TRBV12-5
J: TRBJ2-5
DNA: TGTGCTAGTGGTTTGGGGACAGTGCACCAAGAGACCCAGTACTTC
CDR3: CASGLGTVHQETQYF

D: TRBD1
size: .
V: TRBV13
J: TRBJ1-2
DNA: TGTGCCAGCAGTCGTCCGTTCCGGGACAGGGACCCTTATGGCTACACCTTC
CDR3: CASSRPFRDRDPYGYTF

D: .
size: .
V: TRBV6-5
J: TRBJ1-3
DNA: TGTGCCAGCAGCGATTCGGGGGTGCAGGGAAACACCATATATTTT
CDR3: CASSDSGVQGNTIYF

D: .
size: .
V: TRBV10-3
J: TRBJ2-6
DNA: TGTGCCATCGGGACTGAGCGCGACTCTGGGGCCAACGTCCTGACTTTC
CDR3: CAIGTERDSGANVLTF

D: TRBD2
size: .
V: TRBV5-4
J: TRBJ2-7
DNA: TGTGCCAGCAGCGGAGGACTAGCTGTCGACGAGCAGTACTTC
CDR3: CASSGGLAVDEQYF

D: TRBD1
size: once
V: TRBV25-1
J: TRBJ1-2
DNA: TGTGCCAGCAGCCAACCCACAGGGGGGGATGGCTACACCTTC
CDR3: CASSQPTGGDGYTF

D: .
size: .
V: TRBV11-2
J: TRBJ2-2
DNA: TGTGCCAGCAGCTTCAACACGAACACCGGGGAGCTGTTTTTT
CDR3: CASSFNTNTGELFF

D: TRBD1
size: few
V: TRBV19
J: TRBJ1-4
DNA: TGTGCCAGTAGTGACAGGGGGCGTGATGAAAAACTGTTTTTT
CDR3: CASSDRGRDEKLFF

D: .
size: .
V: TRBV5-6
J: TRBJ2-7
DNA: TGTGCCAGCAGCTTGGAGGGGGCCTACGAGCAGTACTTC
CDR3: CASSLEGAYEQYF

D: TRBD2
size: .
V: TRBV2
J: TRBJ2-1
DNA: TGTGCCAGCAGGCCTGACTGGGCGGGAGTAAATGAGCAGTTCTTC
CDR3: CASRPDWAGVNEQFF

D: .
size: few
V: TRBV9
J: TRBJ1-2
DNA: TGTGCCAGCAGCACAAGGAGCGGAGGCTACACCTTC
CDR3: CASSTRSGGYTF

D: .
size: .
V: TRBV12-3/TRBV12-4
J: TRBJ1-1
DNA: TGTGCCAGCAGTTTAATCGTGGAGGGGGAAGCTTTCTTT
CDR3: CASSLIVEGEAFF